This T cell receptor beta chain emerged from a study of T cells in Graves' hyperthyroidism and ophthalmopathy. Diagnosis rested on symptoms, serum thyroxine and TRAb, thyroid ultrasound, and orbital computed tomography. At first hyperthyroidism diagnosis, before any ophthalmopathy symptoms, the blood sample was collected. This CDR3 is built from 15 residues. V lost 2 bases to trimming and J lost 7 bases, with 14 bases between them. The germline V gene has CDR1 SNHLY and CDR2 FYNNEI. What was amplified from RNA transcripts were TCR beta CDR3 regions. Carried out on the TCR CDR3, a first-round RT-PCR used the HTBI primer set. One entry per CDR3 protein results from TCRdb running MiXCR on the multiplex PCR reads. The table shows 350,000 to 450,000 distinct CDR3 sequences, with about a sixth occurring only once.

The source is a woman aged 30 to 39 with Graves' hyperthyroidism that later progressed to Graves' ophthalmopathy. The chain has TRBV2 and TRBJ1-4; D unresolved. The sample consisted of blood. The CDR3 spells CASSEISLRGEKLFF. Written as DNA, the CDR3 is TGTGCCAGCAGTGAAATTTCGCTGCGGGGTGAAAAACTGTTTTTT.